This is a list of T cell receptor beta chains from one sample in a study of neurological immune-mediated disorders. TCRdb re-analysed the 5' RACE reads in MiXCR, keeping a single row per CDR3 protein. Among 33,000 or so distinct CDR3 sequences, nearly 7.5% were seen once, and the ten largest hold less than 4.5%. Sequenced sample: PBMCs. The receptors here all came from a woman in her thirties or forties in good health. Both conserved end residues are part of each CDR3. The D gene is left open where the match is weak. Rows may omit the clone size; those that give it use once, few, many or a size class.

cdr3_nt,cdr3_aa,v_call,d_call,clone_size,j_call
TGTGCCAGCATCATCTATTCCCAAGATACGCAGTATTTT,CASIIYSQDTQYF,TRBV7-9,.,many,TRBJ2-3
TGTGCCAGCAGTTACTCCCCGAGGGCCGAACGACACAATGAGCAGTTCTTC,CASSYSPRAERHNEQFF,TRBV6-6,.,many,TRBJ2-1
TGTGCCAGCAGCTTAGCGGGAGGGCCCGACGGGGAGCTGTTTTTT,CASSLAGGPDGELFF,TRBV7-3,TRBD2,many,TRBJ2-2
TGTGCCAGCAGCCCCAGGGAGGGCCAAGAGACCCAGTACTTC,CASSPREGQETQYF,TRBV7-8,TRBD2,many,TRBJ2-5
TGTGCCAGCAGCCTGGACAGCCATACCTACGAGCAGTACTTC,CASSLDSHTYEQYF,TRBV3-1,.,many,TRBJ2-7
TGTGCCAGCAGTTTTACAGGGGCTAACTATGGCTACACCTTC,CASSFTGANYGYTF,TRBV6-2/TRBV6-3,TRBD1,many,TRBJ1-2
TGTGCCAGCAGTTACCCCGGACAGGGAGGCGAGACCCAGTACTTC,CASSYPGQGGETQYF,TRBV6-2/TRBV6-3,TRBD1,many,TRBJ2-5
TGCGCCAGCAGCTTGGGTGGAGACAGCATCGGGGAGCTGTTTTTT,CASSLGGDSIGELFF,TRBV5-1,.,many,TRBJ2-2
TGCAGTGCTCCACCAGGCAGGAAAGCCAAAAACATTCAGTACTTC,CSAPPGRKAKNIQYF,TRBV20-1,.,many,TRBJ2-4
TGCGCCAGCAGCTCCGGACCGGGAGGCTACACCTTC,CASSSGPGGYTF,TRBV5-1,.,.,TRBJ1-2
TGTGCCAGCAGTTTGGACTATACCGGGGAGCTGTTTTTT,CASSLDYTGELFF,TRBV12-3/TRBV12-4,.,many,TRBJ2-2
TGTGCCAGCTCACCACTACGGTATAATGAAAAACTGTTTTTT,CASSPLRYNEKLFF,TRBV18,.,.,TRBJ1-4
TGCAGTTCCAGCGCTGGGACAGGGGCCACTGAAGCTTTCTTT,CSSSAGTGATEAFF,TRBV20-1,TRBD1,many,TRBJ1-1
TGTGCCAGCAGTTTGAAAGAGACCCAGTACTTC,CASSLKETQYF,TRBV28,.,many,TRBJ2-5
TGTGCCAGCAGTGAGGTTAGCCAGATCTACGAGCAGTACTTC,CASSEVSQIYEQYF,TRBV25-1,.,many,TRBJ2-7
TGTGCCAGCAGCAATTTCTTCTTTTCGGGGGGAGGGACCCATGAGCAGTTCTTC,CASSNFFFSGGGTHEQFF,TRBV7-9,TRBD2,many,TRBJ2-1
TGTGCCAGCAGCTTCACTAGCGGGAGCTCCTACGAGCAGTACTTC,CASSFTSGSSYEQYF,TRBV11-1,TRBD2,many,TRBJ2-7
TGTGCCAGCAGCCTGGGGTCAGGGGTTGGAAACACCATATATTTT,CASSLGSGVGNTIYF,TRBV6-5,.,many,TRBJ1-3
TGTGCCAGCAGACAACGGGGGGTACAAGAGACCCAGTACTTC,CASRQRGVQETQYF,TRBV7-8,TRBD2,medium-sized,TRBJ2-5
TGTGCCAGCAGCTTGGCAGGGGAGGCGTACGAGCAGTACTTC,CASSLAGEAYEQYF,TRBV5-5,.,many,TRBJ2-7
TGTGCCACCAGCAGTCCCTCGGGGGTCGCCACTGAAGCTTTCTTT,CATSSPSGVATEAFF,TRBV15,.,many,TRBJ1-1
TGTGCCACCAGTGACCCGGTAGGAACCCAGACTGAAGCTTTCTTT,CATSDPVGTQTEAFF,TRBV24-1,.,medium-sized,TRBJ1-1
TGTGCCAGCAGCCATGCCGACGGCTACGAGCAGTACTTC,CASSHADGYEQYF,TRBV14,.,many,TRBJ2-7
TGTGCCATCAGTGAGAGCAGGGAGGCCTACGAGCAGTACTTC,CAISESREAYEQYF,TRBV10-3,.,many,TRBJ2-7
TGTGCCAGCAGCCGGGACAGGAACACTGAAGCTTTCTTT,CASSRDRNTEAFF,TRBV28,TRBD1,many,TRBJ1-1
TGCAGTGCTAAAGCAGGGACAGGGGGAAACACCATATATTTT,CSAKAGTGGNTIYF,TRBV20-1,TRBD1,many,TRBJ1-3
TGTGCCAGCAGCCGCCGGACAGAGAGGAACACTGAAGCTTTCTTT,CASSRRTERNTEAFF,TRBV5-6,.,many,TRBJ1-1
TGTGCCAGCAGCTTTGGAGGGGGAGCGAATGAGCAGTTCTTC,CASSFGGGANEQFF,TRBV7-2,.,few,TRBJ2-1
TGTGCCAGCAGTTTGGACGGGGCCTTCAATCAGCCCCAGCATTTT,CASSLDGAFNQPQHF,TRBV27,.,many,TRBJ1-5
TGTGCCAGCAGCGTAGAAGCGGGGGGGAACAATGAGCAGTTCTTC,CASSVEAGGNNEQFF,TRBV9,TRBD2,many,TRBJ2-1
TGTGCCAGTAGTAACAGGGGCGATGAGCAGTTCTTC,CASSNRGDEQFF,TRBV3-1,TRBD1,many,TRBJ2-1
TGCGCCAGCAGCTTGTTGGGACGGGAGCTGTTTTTT,CASSLLGRELFF,TRBV5-1,.,many,TRBJ2-2
TGTGCCAGCAGCGGGACTAGCGGGAGGAGCACAGATACGCAGTATTTT,CASSGTSGRSTDTQYF,TRBV7-9,TRBD2,many,TRBJ2-3
TGTGCCAGCTCACCAAATATCAGAGGAAATCAGCCCCAGCATTTT,CASSPNIRGNQPQHF,TRBV18,.,few,TRBJ1-5
TGTGCCAGCAGTTACAGGGGGAACTATGGCTACACCTTC,CASSYRGNYGYTF,TRBV27,TRBD1,many,TRBJ1-2